Below, 28 T cell receptor beta chains from the same sample are listed, as sequenced in a study of T cells in Graves' hyperthyroidism and ophthalmopathy. The source material, RNA transcripts, was used to amplify TCR beta CDR3 regions. RT-PCR in the first round (using the HTBI primer set) targeted the TCR CDR3. MiXCR, applied by TCRdb to the multiplex PCR reads, yields one record per CDR3 protein. The data show around 300,000 distinct CDR3 sequences, roughly 13% seen once. Input material: blood. These receptors all stem from a woman in her thirties or forties with Graves' hyperthyroidism.

In the case of this clonotype: A much larger clone differs by one base, so this may be a read error. J is TRBJ2-5 and V is TRBV6-9; 8 nucleotides line up with TRBD2. Trimming took 7 bases from V and 3 from J; bases not matched to a gene: 1. The germline V gene encodes CDR1 MNHGY and CDR2 SVAAGI. The CDR3 has 12 amino acids. The CDR3 loop reads CASIGGEETQYF. The CDR3 DNA reads as TGTGCCAGCATCGGGGGGGAAGAGACCCAGTACTTC.

The chain uses TRBV13 and TRBJ1-2; TRBD1 might be the D (5 bases). The CDR3 has 15 amino acids. Germline lookup yields CDR1 PRHDT and CDR2 FYEKMQ (reference sequence). V lost 2 bases and J lost 7, with 17 bases in between. The CDR3 DNA reads TGTGCCAGCAGCTTATATAGGCAGGGAACTATTGGCTACACCTTC. Encoded protein: CASSLYRQGTIGYTF.

This clonotype was detected ten times or more. The V call is TRBV18, the J call TRBJ2-7; 8 bases match TRBD2. The CDR3 sequence is 15 residues long. CDR1 is KGHSH and CDR2 is LQKENI in the germline V gene. Germline trimming cut 3 bases from V and 1 base from J; bases unmatched to any gene: 5. As DNA, the CDR3 is TGTGCCAGCTCACCGCGGGGGGTTTCGTCCTACGAGCAGTACTTC. As protein: CASSPRGVSSYEQYF.

This clonotype was seen many times. The rearrangement joins TRBV18 to TRBJ2-7, with TRBD2 matching 8 bases. J gave up 5 bases and V 3 bases, and 0 bases lay outside the gene matches. CDR3 length equals 12 residues. Germline lookup yields CDR1 KGHSH and CDR2 LQKENI. The CDR3 nucleotides read TGTGCCAGCTCACCGCGGGGGGACGAGCAGTACTTC. Its translation: CASSPRGDEQYF.

The chain has TRBV2 and TRBJ1-2, with 7 bases lining up with TRBD1. The CDR3 totals 14 residues. Germline trimming cut 5 bases from V and 4 bases from J; bases unmatched to any gene: 7. Germline V gene data show CDR1 as SNHLY and CDR2 as FYNNEI. The CDR3 reads CASSQTGSGYGYTF. The CDR3 bases are TGTGCCAGCAGTCAGACAGGGTCCGGCTATGGCTACACCTTC.

This clonotype occurred many times. This sequence joins TRBV2 and TRBJ2-7; D could derive from TRBD1 or TRBD2 (5 bases each). Germline loops: CDR1 SNHLY, CDR2 FYNNEI. V was cut by 8 bases and J by 7 bases, with 18 bases left in between. This CDR3 is built from 13 residues. This chain's CDR3 is CASGRGESREQYF. The CDR3 region has the DNA TGTGCCAGCGGACGAGGGGAGTCGAGGGAGCAGTACTTC.

This clonotype has a count of ten or more. The CDR3 DNA reads as TGTGCCAGCAGCAAGACGTCAGAGCAAGAGACCCAGTACTTC. As protein: CASSKTSEQETQYF. The V gene is TRBV7-9, the J gene TRBJ2-5, with D uncertain. This CDR3 spans 14 amino acids. With 5 bases removed from V and 2 bases from J, the gap between germline ends came to 12 bases. The V gene's germline CDR1 is SEHNR and CDR2 FQNEAQ (reference sequence).

This clonotype was counted only a few times. The V and J genes are TRBV10-3 and TRBJ2-1, with TRBD2 identical over 13 bases. The CDR3 loop spans 16 amino acids. Germline lookup yields CDR1 ENHRY and CDR2 SYGVKD. With V trimmed by 4 bases and J by 3 bases, 3 bases remained unmatched. CDR3 DNA: TGTGCCATCAGTGGGGGACTAGCGGGAAACTACAATGAGCAGTTCTTC. This gives the protein CAISGGLAGNYNEQFF.

Many counts were recorded for this clonotype. The gene calls are TRBV27 and TRBJ2-5; D tentatively fits TRBD1 or TRBD2 (6 bases each). V was clipped by 0 bases and J by 6 bases, with 17 bases between them. The CDR3 is 16 residues long. Germline CDR1 reads MNHEY; CDR2 reads SMNVEV (reference sequence). This CDR3 is CASSLSSDRGPKTQYF. The CDR3 DNA follows: TGTGCCAGCAGTTTATCTTCCGACCGGGGGCCCAAGACCCAGTACTTC.

This clonotype was detected ten times or more. The chain employs TRBV3-1 and TRBJ2-1; D remains unclear. CDR1 is LGHDT and CDR2 is YNNKEL in the germline V gene (reference sequence). V was clipped by 4 bases and J by 2 bases, with 12 bases between them. The CDR3 spans 15 residues. In nucleotides, the CDR3 is TGTGCCAGCAGCCCAACCACCACCACCTACAATGAGCAGTTCTTC. Translation: CASSPTTTTYNEQFF.

The chain is built from TRBV12-3 or TRBV12-4 and TRBJ1-4; TRBD1 aligns across 8 bases. The CDR3 contains 15 residues. The V gene end was trimmed by 6 bases and the J gene end by 8 bases; junction bases not matched to a gene: 11. The CDR3 reads CASSIAGTGPEKLFF. Here the CDR3 DNA reads TGTGCCAGCAGCATTGCCGGGACAGGACCCGAAAAACTGTTTTTT.

This clonotype was recorded at least ten times. The rearrangement links TRBV20-1 to TRBJ2-1, with TRBD2 identical over 7 bases. J gave up 3 bases and V 5 bases, and 13 bases lay outside the gene matches. The CDR3 runs to 16 residues. The germline CDR1 and CDR2 sequences are DFQATT and SNEGSKA (reference sequence). CDR3 amino acids: CSAPREGRRVYNEQFF. For the CDR3, the DNA is TGCAGTGCTCCGAGGGAGGGGCGTCGTGTCTACAATGAGCAGTTCTTC.

This clonotype was detected a few times. The chain recombines TRBV18 with TRBJ2-1; no definite D call. The V gene lost 5 bases and the J gene lost 9 bases, with 17 bases spanning the gap. CDR3 length: 14 residues. Germline V CDR1 and CDR2: KGHSH, LQKENI. CDR3 nucleotide sequence: TGTGCCAGCTCAGGTTATCGGCATGAGACTGAGCAGTTCTTC. Its translation: CASSGYRHETEQFF.

This clonotype was seen at least ten times. The rearrangement joins TRBV2 to TRBJ2-3; D remains unclear. The V end lost 4 bases, the J end lost 1 base, and 6 bases lay between the germline ends. The CDR3 is 13 residues long. Germline CDR1 and CDR2: SNHLY and FYNNEI. The CDR3 reads CASSVGGTDTQYF. DNA of the CDR3: TGTGCCAGCAGTGTAGGTGGCACAGATACGCAGTATTTT.

The chain links TRBV5-6 to TRBJ1-5, with unresolved D. Germline lookup yields CDR1 SGHDT and CDR2 YYEEEE. Deletions cut 1 base from V and 4 bases from J, with 3 bases between. The CDR3 spans 12 residues. The CDR3 here is CASSLMNQPQHF. The CDR3 DNA sequence: TGTGCCAGCAGCTTGATGAATCAGCCCCAGCATTTT. Looking up the rest from reference TRBV5-6 and TRBJ1-5 gives the full variable domain: DAGVTQSPTHLIKTRGQQVTLRCSPKSGHDTVSWYQQALGQGPQFIFQYYEEEERQRGNFPDRFSGHQFPNYSSELNVNALLLGDSALYLCASSLMNQPQHFGDGTRLSIL.

The CDR3 loop is CASSFYFVSGRIGLNEQFF. The CDR3 DNA follows: TGTGCCAGCAGCTTCTACTTTGTTAGCGGGAGAATCGGGCTCAATGAGCAGTTCTTC. The chain is built from TRBV11-2 and TRBJ2-1; 9 bases map to TRBD2. The CDR3 runs 19 residues. Germline V gene lookup returns CDR1 SGHAT and CDR2 FQNNGV. V shed 3 bases, J shed 6 bases, and the junction held 18 bases outside the gene matches. Using reference TRBV11-2 and TRBJ2-1 for the parts outside the CDR3, the full variable domain is EAGVAQSPRYKIIEKRQSVAFWCNPISGHATLYWYQQILGQGPKLLIQFQNNGVVDDSQLPKDRFSAERLKGVDSTLKIQPAKLEDSAVYLCASSFYFVSGRIGLNEQFFGPGTRLTVL.

In regard to this clonotype: This sequence may be a read error, since a much larger clone differs from it by one base. This chain connects TRBV6-5 to TRBJ1-5; D might be TRBD1 (6 bases). This CDR3 has 15 amino acids. Per the germline V gene, CDR1 is MNHEY and CDR2 is SVGAGI. The CDR3: CASSYDGEGVQHQHF. DNA of the CDR3: TGTGCCAGCAGTTACGATGGAGAGGGGGTTCAGCACCAGCATTTT.

The genes are TRBV2 and TRBJ2-1; 7 nucleotides match TRBD1. The CDR3 has 16 amino acids. Germline lookup yields CDR1 SNHLY and CDR2 FYNNEI. The V segment lost 7 bases and the J segment 4 bases; nucleotides outside the gene matches: 13. The chain's CDR3 is CASNRRDRGSYNEQFF. In nucleotides, the CDR3 is TGTGCCAGCAATCGCCGGGACAGAGGGTCATACAATGAGCAGTTCTTC.

This clonotype showed up many times. V gene TRBV2 combines with J gene TRBJ2-2, with TRBD2 identical over 8 bases. This CDR3 is 14 amino acids long. Germline values: CDR1 SNHLY, CDR2 FYNNEI. J was trimmed by 5 bases and V by 6 bases; bases with no gene match: 5. CDR3 bases: TGTGCCAGCAGGACGGGACTAGGGACCGGGGAGCTGTTTTTT. As protein: CASRTGLGTGELFF.

The chain has TRBV30 and TRBJ2-7, with 8 bases identical to TRBD1. The germline V gene encodes CDR1 GTSNPN and CDR2 SVGIG (reference sequence). The V gene end was trimmed by 1 base and the J gene end by 7 bases; junction bases not matched to a gene: 6. The CDR3 is 13 residues long. CDR3 sequence reads: CAWSAGTGEEQYF. CDR3 DNA sequence: TGTGCCTGGAGTGCCGGGACAGGAGAGGAGCAGTACTTC. Using reference TRBV30 and TRBJ2-7 for the parts outside the CDR3, the full variable domain is SQTIHQWPATLVQPVGSPLSLECTVEGTSNPNLYWYRQAAGRGLQLLFYSVGIGQISSEVPQNLSASRPQDRQFILSSKKLLLSDSGFYLCAWSAGTGEEQYFGPGTRLTVT.

This clonotype has a count of ten or more. The chain links TRBV7-8 to TRBJ2-7; D gene ambiguous. CDR1 is SGHVS, CDR2 FQNEAQ, per germline. V shed 3 bases and J shed 0 bases, with 12 bases lying between them. There are 15 residues in the CDR3. CDR3 sequence reads: CASSLGRRSSYEQYF. As DNA, the CDR3 is TGTGCCAGCAGCTTGGGTCGACGGAGCTCCTACGAGCAGTACTTC.

The chain combines TRBV5-1 with TRBJ2-3; D remains unclear. V dropped 0 bases and J dropped 4 bases, with 6 bases sitting between them. The CDR3 runs to 13 residues. The germline CDR1 and CDR2 sequences are SGHRS and YFSETQ. The DNA for the CDR3 is TGCGCCAGCAGCTTGGCCTCTCCAGATACGCAGTATTTT. Amino acid sequence: CASSLASPDTQYF.

In this sample, this clonotype turned up many times. The chain links TRBV6-5 to TRBJ2-5; no clear D. The CDR3 sequence is 14 residues long. Germline assignment: CDR1 MNHEY and CDR2 SVGAGI. V lost 5 bases and J 1 base, leaving 11 bases between the germline ends. CDR3 sequence (DNA): TGTGCCAGCAGTATGACTCGCACCCAAGAGACCCAGTACTTC. It encodes CASSMTRTQETQYF.

This clonotype occurred many times. V usage is TRBV7-8 and J usage is TRBJ2-3, with 9 bases identical to TRBD1. The CDR3 covers 16 residues. V gave up 5 bases and J gave up 6 bases; unmatched junction bases: 12. Germline assignment: CDR1 SGHVS and CDR2 FQNEAQ. CDR3 loop: CASSSLPGQGSDTQYF. The CDR3 nucleotides read TGTGCCAGCAGCAGTCTACCGGGACAGGGATCTGATACGCAGTATTTT.

V usage is TRBV7-2 and J usage is TRBJ2-5; D is unclear. This CDR3 contains 12 residues. CDR1 is SGHTA, CDR2 FQGNSA, per germline. The V end lost 1 base, the J end lost 5 bases, and 5 bases lay between the germline ends. The CDR3 loop reads CASSLVDETQYF. The CDR3 bases are TGTGCCAGCAGCTTAGTAGATGAGACCCAGTACTTC.

This clonotype came up many times. V is TRBV10-3 and J is TRBJ2-2, with D unresolved. The CDR3 has 14 amino acids. Germline V gives CDR1 ENHRY, CDR2 SYGVKD. V lost 2 bases, J lost 1 base, and 5 bases lay in between. Here the CDR3 DNA reads TGTGCCATCAGTGAGGAGGAGAACACCGGGGAGCTGTTTTTT. Amino acid sequence: CAISEEENTGELFF.

In this sample, this clonotype turned up many times. The J gene is TRBJ2-6, the V gene TRBV6-1; D not resolved. The CDR3 totals 17 residues. V shed 11 bases and J shed 0 bases, with 20 bases lying between them. CDR1 and CDR2 (germline): MNHNS, SASEGT. CDR3 sequence: CAVLIRMGHSGANVLTF. CDR3 DNA: TGTGCCGTCTTGATCCGAATGGGCCACTCTGGGGCCAACGTCCTGACTTTC.

This clonotype has only one observation. The rearrangement uses TRBV7-8 and TRBJ2-5; 7 bases are shared with TRBD1. CDR3 length: 14 amino acids. The V and J ends lost 6 bases and 7 bases, in that order; junction bases with no gene match: 11. Germline V gene data show CDR1 as SGHVS and CDR2 as FQNEAQ. The CDR3 is CASRQNRGIPTQYF. CDR3 bases: TGTGCCAGCAGGCAAAACAGGGGTATACCGACCCAGTACTTC.